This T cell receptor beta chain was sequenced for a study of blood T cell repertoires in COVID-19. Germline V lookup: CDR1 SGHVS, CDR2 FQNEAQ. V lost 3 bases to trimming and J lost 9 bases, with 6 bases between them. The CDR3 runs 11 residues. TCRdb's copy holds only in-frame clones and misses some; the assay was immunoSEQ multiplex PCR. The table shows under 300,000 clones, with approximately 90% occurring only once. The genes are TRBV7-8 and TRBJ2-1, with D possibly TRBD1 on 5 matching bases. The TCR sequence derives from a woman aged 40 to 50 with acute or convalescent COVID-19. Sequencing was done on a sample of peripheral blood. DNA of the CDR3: TGTGCCAGCAGCTTGGGGCCTGAGCAGTTCTTC. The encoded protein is CASSLGPEQFF.